A single sample is the source of the 17 T cell receptor beta chains below, sequenced in a study of CD8+ T cells in alopecia areata. Indicated treatment: oral pan-JAK inhibitor, 5-10 mg twice daily. Extracted RNA was reverse transcribed, and the resulting cDNA served as sequencing template. The protocol was immunoSEQ multiplex PCR, while the TCRdb copy is restricted to in-frame clones and leaves out a portion. The table has about 220,000 clones, around 57% seen once; the top ten hold roughly 1.5%. The material sequenced was CD4+ T cells sorted from blood, taken at week 4, from a patient treated with tofacitinib. These receptors originate from a human donor with alopecia areata.

This clone was counted between two and nine times. J is TRBJ1-2 and V is TRBV30, with 7 bases identical to TRBD1. The CDR3 is 15 residues long. After removal of 6 bases from V and 4 bases from J, the junction contained 14 bases not matched to a gene. Germline-derived CDR1 and CDR2 are GTSNPN and SVGIG (reference sequence). CDR3: CACRQGAIQIYGYTF. The CDR3 coding sequence is TGTGCCTGCCGACAGGGCGCCATCCAAATCTATGGCTACACCTTC.

This chain connects TRBV7-2 to TRBJ1-1; D perhaps matches TRBD1 (5 bases). Trimming took off 2 bases at V and 7 bases at J, with 11 bases between the two ends. The CDR3 runs to 13 residues. Germline lookup yields CDR1 SGHTA and CDR2 FQGNSA. The CDR3 loop reads CASSLKWGNEAFF. The CDR3 DNA is TGTGCCAGCAGCTTAAAGTGGGGGAATGAAGCTTTCTTT.

The J gene is TRBJ2-3, the V gene TRBV4-2; no clear D. Germline V gives CDR1 LGHNA, CDR2 YNFKEQ. The CDR3 is 14 residues long. Trimming cost V 0 bases and J 5 bases, with 9 bases left between them. The CDR3: CASSQDGKLDTQYF. The CDR3, as DNA: TGTGCCAGCAGCCAAGATGGGAAGCTAGATACGCAGTATTTT.

The sample holds a few counts of this clone. The CDR3 here is CAWSNEKLFF. In nucleotides, the CDR3 is TGTGCCTGGAGTAATGAAAAACTGTTTTTT. V is TRBV30 and J is TRBJ1-4; no reliable D call. Per the germline V gene, CDR1 is GTSNPN and CDR2 is SVGIG (reference sequence). The V gene lost 2 bases and the J gene lost 5 bases, with 0 bases spanning the gap. The CDR3 runs 10 residues.

The gene calls are TRBV5-1 and TRBJ1-1; no definite D call. Germline loops: CDR1 SGHRS, CDR2 YFSETQ. The length of the CDR3 is 15 residues. Deletions cut 2 bases from V and 4 bases from J, with 15 bases between. For the CDR3, the DNA is TGCGCCAGCAGCTTTGACCCTAGTGGAAGCACTGAAGCTTTCTTT. It is translated as CASSFDPSGSTEAFF. Drawing the rest from reference TRBV5-1 and TRBJ1-1, the complete variable domain is KAGVTQTPRYLIKTRGQQVTLSCSPISGHRSVSWYQQTPGQGLQFLFEYFSETQRNKGNFPGRFSGRQFSNSRSEMNVSTLELGDSALYLCASSFDPSGSTEAFFGQGTRLTVV.

The rearrangement joins TRBV19 to TRBJ1-2; D is uncertain. Germline V CDR1 and CDR2: LNHDA, SQIVND (reference sequence). The CDR3 length is 14 residues. Trimming shortened V by 6 bases and J by 2 bases, and 13 bases separated the two germline ends. As DNA, the CDR3 is TGTGCCAGTAGGAGAACTCAGTCAAACTATGGCTACACCTTC. Translated, it gives CASRRTQSNYGYTF.

The J gene is TRBJ2-7, the V gene TRBV12-5; D gene uncertain. Trimming took off 0 bases at V and 4 bases at J, with 7 bases between the two ends. The CDR3 consists of 13 residues. The germline V gene encodes CDR1 LGHNT and CDR2 FRNRAP. CDR3 DNA: TGTGCTAGTGGTTTGGTAGAGCGTTACGAGCAGTACTTC. Protein sequence: CASGLVERYEQYF.

The chain combines TRBV30 with TRBJ1-4, with D possibly being TRBD1 (5 bases). The germline V gene has CDR1 GTSNPN and CDR2 SVGIG (reference sequence). Trimming took off 6 bases at V and 11 bases at J, with 13 bases between the two ends. The CDR3 is 11 amino acids. CDR3 residues: CACFSGGKLFF. For the CDR3, the DNA is TGTGCCTGTTTCAGTGGGGGGAAACTGTTTTTT.

This chain uses TRBV6-9 with TRBJ2-3; no reliable D call. The CDR3 totals 15 residues. CDR1 is MNHGY and CDR2 is SVAAGI in the germline V gene. With 3 bases removed from V and 0 bases from J, the gap between germline ends came to 10 bases. CDR3 protein: CASSYGRLSTDTQYF. The CDR3, as DNA: TGTGCCAGCAGTTACGGACGACTGAGCACAGATACGCAGTATTTT.

The chain uses TRBV5-1 and TRBJ1-1; no clear D. V was shortened by 1 base and J by 5 bases, with 6 bases between the two germline ends. Per the germline V gene, CDR1 is SGHRS and CDR2 is YFSETQ. This CDR3 is 12 amino acids long. Written as DNA, the CDR3 is TGCGCCAGCAGCTTGACGGGGACTGAAGCTTTCTTT. This gives the protein CASSLTGTEAFF.

This clone has just a few counts. The rearrangement joins TRBV29-1 to TRBJ1-1, with D unclear. CDR3 length equals 10 residues. Germline V gene lookup returns CDR1 SQVTM and CDR2 ANQGSEA. Trimming removed 7 bases from V and 8 bases from J, with 11 bases in between. The CDR3 sequence: CSAAKVEAFF. As DNA, the CDR3 is TGCAGCGCCGCCAAAGTCGAAGCTTTCTTT.

The rearrangement uses TRBV7-8 and TRBJ1-4; D is unresolved. The CDR3 is 14 amino acids. V was cut by 4 bases and J by 3 bases, with 9 bases left in between. Germline V gene lookup returns CDR1 SGHVS and CDR2 FQNEAQ. The CDR3 sequence: CASSSGGPNEKLFF. The CDR3 coding sequence is TGTGCCAGCAGCTCAGGAGGACCTAATGAAAAACTGTTTTTT.

Regarding this clone: Different DNA sequences within this sample yield the same CDR3. The chain links TRBV15 to TRBJ2-1; 12 nucleotides match TRBD1. The CDR3 runs 15 residues. Per the germline V gene, CDR1 is LNHNV and CDR2 is YYDKDF (reference sequence). The V gene end was trimmed by 3 bases and the J gene end by 4 bases; junction bases not matched to a gene: 1. The CDR3 here is CATSRGQGAYNEQFF. In DNA, the CDR3 is TGTGCCACCAGCAGGGGACAGGGGGCATACAATGAGCAGTTCTTC.

The chain is built from TRBV30 and TRBJ1-1, with no clear D. Looked up from germline, CDR1 is GTSNPN and CDR2 is SVGIG (reference sequence). This CDR3 comprises 11 residues. Trimming took 0 bases from V and 11 from J, leaving 10 bases between them. CDR3 region: CAWSVLMTAFF. For the CDR3, the DNA is TGTGCCTGGAGTGTACTTATGACGGCTTTCTTT.

This clone was seen only a few times. The chain combines TRBV4-3 with TRBJ1-5; TRBD1 might be the D (6 bases). This CDR3 spans 13 amino acids. Germline V gives CDR1 LGHNA, CDR2 YSLEER. V lost 4 bases and J lost 10, with 14 bases in between. CDR3 sequence: CASSRSQGEPQHF. CDR3 sequence (DNA): TGCGCCAGCAGCCGCTCACAGGGTGAACCCCAGCATTTT.

The chain uses TRBV30 and TRBJ2-1; maybe TRBD2 (7 bases). The CDR3 sequence is 11 residues long. Germline CDR1 reads GTSNPN; CDR2 reads SVGIG (reference sequence). V was cut by 4 bases and J by 15 bases, with 16 bases left in between. The CDR3 DNA is TGTGCCTGGACCCTAGGGGGGGGGAGGTTCTTC. The encoded protein is CAWTLGGGRFF.

Here the CDR3 DNA reads TGTGCCAGCAGGGCAGGGGGCCTTAGCAATCAGCCCCAGCATTTT. The encoded protein is CASRAGGLSNQPQHF. This sequence joins TRBV28 and TRBJ1-5, with 8 bases matching TRBD1. Per the germline V gene, CDR1 is MDHEN and CDR2 is SYDVKM. J lost 0 bases, V lost 6 bases, and 4 bases had no gene match. The CDR3 length is 15 residues.